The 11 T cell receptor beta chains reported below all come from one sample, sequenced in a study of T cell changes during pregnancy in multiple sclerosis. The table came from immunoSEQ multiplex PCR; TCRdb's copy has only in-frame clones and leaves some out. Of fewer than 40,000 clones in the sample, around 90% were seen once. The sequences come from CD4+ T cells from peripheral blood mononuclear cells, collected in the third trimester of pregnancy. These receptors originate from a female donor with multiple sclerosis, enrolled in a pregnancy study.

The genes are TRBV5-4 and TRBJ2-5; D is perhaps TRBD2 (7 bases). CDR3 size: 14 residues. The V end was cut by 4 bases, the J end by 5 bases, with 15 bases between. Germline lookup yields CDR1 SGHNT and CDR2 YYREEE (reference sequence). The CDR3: CASSPRGGVETQYF. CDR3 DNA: TGTGCCAGCAGCCCAAGGGGGGGGGTGGAGACCCAGTACTTC.

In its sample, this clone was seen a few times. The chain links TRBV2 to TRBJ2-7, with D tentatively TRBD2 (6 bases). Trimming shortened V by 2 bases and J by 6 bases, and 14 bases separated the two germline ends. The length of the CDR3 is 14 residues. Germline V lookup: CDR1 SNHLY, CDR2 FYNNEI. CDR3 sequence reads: CASSERRARSEQYF. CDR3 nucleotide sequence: TGTGCCAGCAGTGAAAGGAGGGCGAGGTCCGAGCAGTACTTC. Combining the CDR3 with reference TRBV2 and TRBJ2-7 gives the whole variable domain EPEVTQTPSHQVTQMGQEVILRCVPISNHLYFYWYRQILGQKVEFLVSFYNNEISEKSEIFDDQFSVERPDGSNFTLKIRSTKLEDSAMYFCASSERRARSEQYFGPGTRLTVT.

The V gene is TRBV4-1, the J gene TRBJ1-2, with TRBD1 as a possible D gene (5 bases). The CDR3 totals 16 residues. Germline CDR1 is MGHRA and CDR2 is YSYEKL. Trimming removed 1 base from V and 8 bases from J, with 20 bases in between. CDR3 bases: TGCGCCAGCAGCCAAGTTGGGACTTATGGCTGGGGGGGCTACACCTTC. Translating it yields CASSQVGTYGWGGYTF.

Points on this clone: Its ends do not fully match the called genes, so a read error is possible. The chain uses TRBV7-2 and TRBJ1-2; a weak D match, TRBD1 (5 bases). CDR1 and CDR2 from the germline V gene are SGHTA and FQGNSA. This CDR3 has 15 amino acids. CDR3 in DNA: TGTGCCAGCGAAACATTAGGTCTGGGGCAAGTTTCTTTATCCTTC. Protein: CASETLGLGQVSLSF.

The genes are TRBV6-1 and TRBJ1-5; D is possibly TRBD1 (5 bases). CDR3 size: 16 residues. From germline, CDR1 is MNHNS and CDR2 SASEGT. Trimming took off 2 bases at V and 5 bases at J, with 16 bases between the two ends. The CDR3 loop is CASSELGGFNDQPQHF. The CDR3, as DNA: TGTGCCAGCAGTGAACTGGGGGGGTTTAACGATCAGCCCCAGCATTTT.

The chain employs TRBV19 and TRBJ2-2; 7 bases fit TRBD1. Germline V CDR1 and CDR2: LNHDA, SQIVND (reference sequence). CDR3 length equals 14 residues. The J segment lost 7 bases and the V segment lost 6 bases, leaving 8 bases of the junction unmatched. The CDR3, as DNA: TGTGCCAGTAGAATTGGACAGGATCACGGGGAGCTGTTTTTT. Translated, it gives CASRIGQDHGELFF.

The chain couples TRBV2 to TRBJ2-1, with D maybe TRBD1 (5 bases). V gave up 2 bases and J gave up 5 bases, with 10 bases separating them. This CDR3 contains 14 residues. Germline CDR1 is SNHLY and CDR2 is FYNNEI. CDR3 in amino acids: CASSERVRDNEQFF. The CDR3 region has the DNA TGTGCCAGCAGTGAAAGGGTCAGGGACAATGAGCAGTTCTTC.

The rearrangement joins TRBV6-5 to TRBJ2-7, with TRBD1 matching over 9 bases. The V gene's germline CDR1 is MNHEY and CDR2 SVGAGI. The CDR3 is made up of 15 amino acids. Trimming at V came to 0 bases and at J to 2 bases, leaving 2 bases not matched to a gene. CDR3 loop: CASSYSGTGTYEQYF. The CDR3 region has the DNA TGTGCCAGCAGTTACTCGGGGACAGGGACCTACGAGCAGTACTTC.

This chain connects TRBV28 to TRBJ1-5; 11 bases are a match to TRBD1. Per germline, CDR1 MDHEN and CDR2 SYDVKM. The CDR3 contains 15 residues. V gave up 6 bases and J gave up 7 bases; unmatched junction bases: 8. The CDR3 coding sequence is TGTGCCAGCAGCTCCCGGGACAGGGGGAGACAGCCCCAGCATTTT. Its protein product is CASSSRDRGRQPQHF.

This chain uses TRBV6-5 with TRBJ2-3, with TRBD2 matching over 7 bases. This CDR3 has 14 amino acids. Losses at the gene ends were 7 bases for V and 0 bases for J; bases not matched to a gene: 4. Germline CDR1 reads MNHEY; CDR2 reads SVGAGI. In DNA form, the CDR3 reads TGTGCCAGCAAGGGAGGGGATAGCACAGATACGCAGTATTTT. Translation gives CASKGGDSTDTQYF.

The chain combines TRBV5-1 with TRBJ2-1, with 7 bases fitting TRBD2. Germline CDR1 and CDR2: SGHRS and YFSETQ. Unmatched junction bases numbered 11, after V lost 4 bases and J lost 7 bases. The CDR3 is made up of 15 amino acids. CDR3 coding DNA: TGCGCCAGCAGCCCGCGGGGGAGAGATTGGAATGAGCAGTTCTTC. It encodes CASSPRGRDWNEQFF.